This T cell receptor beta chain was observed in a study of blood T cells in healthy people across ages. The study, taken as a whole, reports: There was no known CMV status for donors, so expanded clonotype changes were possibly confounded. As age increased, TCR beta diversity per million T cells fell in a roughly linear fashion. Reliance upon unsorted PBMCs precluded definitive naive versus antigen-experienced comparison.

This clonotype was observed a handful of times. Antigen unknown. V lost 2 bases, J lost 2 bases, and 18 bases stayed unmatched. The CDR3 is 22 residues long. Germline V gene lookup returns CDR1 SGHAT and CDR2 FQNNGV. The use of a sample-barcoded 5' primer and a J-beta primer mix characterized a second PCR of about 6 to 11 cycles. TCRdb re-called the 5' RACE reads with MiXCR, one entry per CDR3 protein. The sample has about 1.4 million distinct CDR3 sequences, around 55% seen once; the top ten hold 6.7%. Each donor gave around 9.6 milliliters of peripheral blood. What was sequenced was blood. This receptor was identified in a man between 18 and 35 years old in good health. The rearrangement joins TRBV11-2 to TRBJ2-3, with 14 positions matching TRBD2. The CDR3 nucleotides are TGTGCCAGCAGCTTACGTTCGGGTGCCGGGACTAGCGGGAGAAGGGTCACAGATACGCAGTATTTT. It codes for CASSLRSGAGTSGRRVTDTQYF.